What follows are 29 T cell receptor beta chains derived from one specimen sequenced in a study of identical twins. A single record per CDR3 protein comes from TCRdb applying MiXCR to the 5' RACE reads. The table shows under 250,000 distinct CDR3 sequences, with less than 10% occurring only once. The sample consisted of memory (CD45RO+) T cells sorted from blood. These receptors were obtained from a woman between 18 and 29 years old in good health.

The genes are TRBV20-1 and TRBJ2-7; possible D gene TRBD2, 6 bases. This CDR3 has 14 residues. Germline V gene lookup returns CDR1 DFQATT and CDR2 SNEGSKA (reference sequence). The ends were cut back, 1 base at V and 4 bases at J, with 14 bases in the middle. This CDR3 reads CSARAYLGTYEQYF. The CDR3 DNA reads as TGCAGTGCTAGAGCTTACCTAGGGACTTACGAGCAGTACTTC.

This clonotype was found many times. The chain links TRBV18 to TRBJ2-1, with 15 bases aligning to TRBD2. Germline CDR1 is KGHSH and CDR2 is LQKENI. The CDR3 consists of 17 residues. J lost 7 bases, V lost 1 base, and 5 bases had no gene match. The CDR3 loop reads CASSPQGLAGGSNEQFF. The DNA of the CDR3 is TGTGCCAGCTCACCACAAGGACTAGCGGGGGGGTCGAATGAGCAGTTCTTC.

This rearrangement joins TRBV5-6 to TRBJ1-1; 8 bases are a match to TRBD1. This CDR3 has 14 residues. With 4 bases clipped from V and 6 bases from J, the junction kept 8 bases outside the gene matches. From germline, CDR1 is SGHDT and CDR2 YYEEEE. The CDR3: CASSLDRAEAEAFF. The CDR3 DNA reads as TGTGCCAGCAGCCTGGACAGGGCGGAAGCTGAAGCTTTCTTT.

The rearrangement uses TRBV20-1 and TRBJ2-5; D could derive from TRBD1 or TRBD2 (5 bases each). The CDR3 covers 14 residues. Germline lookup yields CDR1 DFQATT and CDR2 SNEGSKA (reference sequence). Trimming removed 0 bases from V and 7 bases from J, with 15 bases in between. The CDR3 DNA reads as TGCAGTGCTAGAGAAATGGGACCACCTACGACCCAGTACTTC. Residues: CSAREMGPPTTQYF.

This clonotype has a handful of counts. In DNA form, the CDR3 reads TGCGCCAGCAGACCAAGGGGGAACACTGAAGCTTTCTTT. It encodes CASRPRGNTEAFF. The rearrangement joins TRBV4-3 to TRBJ1-1, with D perhaps TRBD1 (5 bases). The CDR3 length is 13 residues. V dropped 6 bases and J dropped 1 base, with 9 bases sitting between them. Germline assignment: CDR1 LGHNA and CDR2 YSLEER.

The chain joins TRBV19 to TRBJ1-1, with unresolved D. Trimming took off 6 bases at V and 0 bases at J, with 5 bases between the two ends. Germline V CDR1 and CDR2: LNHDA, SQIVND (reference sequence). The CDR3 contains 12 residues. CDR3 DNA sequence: TGTGCCAGTAGAACCATGAACACTGAAGCTTTCTTT. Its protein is CASRTMNTEAFF.

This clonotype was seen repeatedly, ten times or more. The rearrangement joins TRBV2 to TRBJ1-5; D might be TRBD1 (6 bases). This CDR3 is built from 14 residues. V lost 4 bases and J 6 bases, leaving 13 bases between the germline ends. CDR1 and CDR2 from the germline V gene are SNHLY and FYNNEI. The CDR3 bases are TGTGCCAGCAGTGGGGGGCAGGGGTTTCAGCCCCAGCATTTT. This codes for CASSGGQGFQPQHF.

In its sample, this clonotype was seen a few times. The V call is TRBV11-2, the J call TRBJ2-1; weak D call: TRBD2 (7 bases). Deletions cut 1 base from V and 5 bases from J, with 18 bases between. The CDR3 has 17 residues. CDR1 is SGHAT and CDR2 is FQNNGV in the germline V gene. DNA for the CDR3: TGTGCCAGCAGCTTAGTGGGGGGGCCCAGGGATGACAATGAGCAGTTCTTC. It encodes CASSLVGGPRDDNEQFF.

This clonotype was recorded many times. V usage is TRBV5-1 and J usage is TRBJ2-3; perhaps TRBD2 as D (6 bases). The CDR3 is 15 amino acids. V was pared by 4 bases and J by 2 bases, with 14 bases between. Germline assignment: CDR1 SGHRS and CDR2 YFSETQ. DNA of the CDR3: TGCGCCAGCAGCGGCGGGACTTTTTACACAGATACGCAGTATTTT. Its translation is CASSGGTFYTDTQYF. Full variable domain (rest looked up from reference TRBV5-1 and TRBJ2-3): KAGVTQTPRYLIKTRGQQVTLSCSPISGHRSVSWYQQTPGQGLQFLFEYFSETQRNKGNFPGRFSGRQFSNSRSEMNVSTLELGDSALYLCASSGGTFYTDTQYFGPGTRLTVL.

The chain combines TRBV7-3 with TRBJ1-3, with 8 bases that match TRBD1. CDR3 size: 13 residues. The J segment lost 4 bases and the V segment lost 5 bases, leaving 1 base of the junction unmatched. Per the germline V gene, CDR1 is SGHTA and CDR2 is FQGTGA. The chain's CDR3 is CASSRTGGNTIYF. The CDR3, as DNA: TGTGCCAGCAGCCGGACAGGGGGAAACACCATATATTTT.

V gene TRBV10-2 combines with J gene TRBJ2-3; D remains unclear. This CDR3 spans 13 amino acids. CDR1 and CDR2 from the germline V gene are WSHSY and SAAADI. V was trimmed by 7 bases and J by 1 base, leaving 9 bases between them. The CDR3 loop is CASMGGGTDTQYF. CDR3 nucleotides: TGCGCCAGCATGGGTGGGGGCACAGATACGCAGTATTTT.

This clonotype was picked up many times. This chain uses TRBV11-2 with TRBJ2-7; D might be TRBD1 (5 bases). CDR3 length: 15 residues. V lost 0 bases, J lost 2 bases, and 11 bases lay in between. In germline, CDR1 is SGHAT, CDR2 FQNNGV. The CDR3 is CASSLDPSTAYEQYF. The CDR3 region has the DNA TGTGCCAGCAGCTTAGATCCTTCGACAGCCTACGAGCAGTACTTC.

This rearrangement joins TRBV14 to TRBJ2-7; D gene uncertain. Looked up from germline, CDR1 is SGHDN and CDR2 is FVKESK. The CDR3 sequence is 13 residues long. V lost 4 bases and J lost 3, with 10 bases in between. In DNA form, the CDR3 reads TGTGCCAGCAGCCTGATGCAGAGCTACGAGCAGTACTTC. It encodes CASSLMQSYEQYF. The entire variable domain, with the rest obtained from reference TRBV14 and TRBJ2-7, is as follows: EAGVTQFPSHSVIEKGQTVTLRCDPISGHDNLYWYRRVMGKEIKFLLHFVKESKQDESGMPNNRFLAERTGGTYSTLKVQPAELEDSGVYFCASSLMQSYEQYFGPGTRLTVT.

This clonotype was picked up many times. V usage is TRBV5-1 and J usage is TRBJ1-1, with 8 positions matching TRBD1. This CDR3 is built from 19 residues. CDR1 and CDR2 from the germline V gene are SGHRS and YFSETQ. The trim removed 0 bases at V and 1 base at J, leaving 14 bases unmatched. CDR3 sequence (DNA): TGCGCCAGCAGCTTGGGAACAGGGGGTTTGGCCGTAGGGAACACTGAAGCTTTCTTT. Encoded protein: CASSLGTGGLAVGNTEAFF.

CDR3 region: CAWSEIVETQYF. Here the CDR3 DNA reads TGTGCCTGGAGTGAAATCGTGGAGACCCAGTACTTC. The chain has TRBV30 and TRBJ2-5; D is undetermined. The V gene lost 1 base and the J gene lost 5 bases, with 8 bases spanning the gap. CDR1 is GTSNPN and CDR2 is SVGIG in the germline V gene (reference sequence). The CDR3 has 12 residues.

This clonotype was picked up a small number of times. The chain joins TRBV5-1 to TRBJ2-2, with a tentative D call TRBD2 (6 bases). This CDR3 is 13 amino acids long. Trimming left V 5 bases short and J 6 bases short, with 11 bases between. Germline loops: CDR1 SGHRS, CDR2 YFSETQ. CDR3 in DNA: TGCGCCAGCAGAGCCAGCGGGCCCGGGGAGCTGTTTTTT. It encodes CASRASGPGELFF.

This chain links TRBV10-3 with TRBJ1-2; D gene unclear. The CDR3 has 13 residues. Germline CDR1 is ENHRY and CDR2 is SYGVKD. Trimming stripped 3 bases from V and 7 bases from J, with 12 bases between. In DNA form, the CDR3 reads TGTGCCATCAGTGACGGGGATTTAGGTGGCTACACCTTC. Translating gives CAISDGDLGGYTF.

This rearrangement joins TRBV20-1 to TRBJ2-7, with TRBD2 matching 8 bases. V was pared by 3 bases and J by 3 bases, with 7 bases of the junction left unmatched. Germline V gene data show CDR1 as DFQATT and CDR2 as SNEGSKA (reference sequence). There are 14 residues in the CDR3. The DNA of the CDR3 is TGCAGTGCTAGTTCGAGGACTAGCATCTACGAGCAGTACTTC. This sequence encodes CSASSRTSIYEQYF.

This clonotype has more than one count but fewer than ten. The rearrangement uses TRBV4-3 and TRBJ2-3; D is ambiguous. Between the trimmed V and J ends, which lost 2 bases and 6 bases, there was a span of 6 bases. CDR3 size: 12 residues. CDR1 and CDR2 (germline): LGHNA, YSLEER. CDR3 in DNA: TGCGCCAGCAGCCAAAGGTCGGATACGCAGTATTTT. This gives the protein CASSQRSDTQYF.

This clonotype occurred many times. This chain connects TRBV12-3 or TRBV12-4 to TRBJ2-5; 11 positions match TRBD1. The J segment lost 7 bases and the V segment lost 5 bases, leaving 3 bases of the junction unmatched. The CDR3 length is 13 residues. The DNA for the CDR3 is TGTGCCAGCAGTATGGGACAGGGGGTGACCCAGTACTTC. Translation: CASSMGQGVTQYF.

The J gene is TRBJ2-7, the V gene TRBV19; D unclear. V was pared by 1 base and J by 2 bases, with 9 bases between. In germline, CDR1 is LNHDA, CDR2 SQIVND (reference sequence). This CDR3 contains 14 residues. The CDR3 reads CASSIAPGPYEQYF. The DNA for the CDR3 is TGTGCCAGTAGTATAGCACCGGGTCCCTACGAGCAGTACTTC. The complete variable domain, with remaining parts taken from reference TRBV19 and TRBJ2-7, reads DGGITQSPKYLFRKEGQNVTLSCEQNLNHDAMYWYRQDPGQGLRLIYYSQIVNDFQKGDIAEGYSVSREKKESFPLTVTSAQKNPTAFYLCASSIAPGPYEQYFGPGTRLTVT.

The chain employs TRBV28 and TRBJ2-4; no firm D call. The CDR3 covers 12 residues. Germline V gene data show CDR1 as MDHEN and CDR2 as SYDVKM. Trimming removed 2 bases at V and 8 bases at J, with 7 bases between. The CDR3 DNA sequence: TGTGCCAGCAGTTTAATAAAGGACATTCAGTACTTC. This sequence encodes CASSLIKDIQYF.

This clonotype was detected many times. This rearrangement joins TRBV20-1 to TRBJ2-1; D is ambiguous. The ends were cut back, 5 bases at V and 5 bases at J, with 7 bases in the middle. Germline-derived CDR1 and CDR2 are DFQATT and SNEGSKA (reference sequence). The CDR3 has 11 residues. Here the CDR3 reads CSARTHNEQFF. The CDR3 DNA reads TGCAGTGCTCGGACCCACAATGAGCAGTTCTTC.

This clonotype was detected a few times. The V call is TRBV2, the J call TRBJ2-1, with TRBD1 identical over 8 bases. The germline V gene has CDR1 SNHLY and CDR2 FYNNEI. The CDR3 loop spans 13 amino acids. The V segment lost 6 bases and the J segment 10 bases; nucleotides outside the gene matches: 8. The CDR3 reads CASRDRVLGEQFF. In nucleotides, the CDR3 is TGTGCCAGCAGGGACAGGGTTTTGGGAGAGCAGTTCTTC. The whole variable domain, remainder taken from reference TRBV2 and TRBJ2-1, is EPEVTQTPSHQVTQMGQEVILRCVPISNHLYFYWYRQILGQKVEFLVSFYNNEISEKSEIFDDQFSVERPDGSNFTLKIRSTKLEDSAMYFCASRDRVLGEQFFGPGTRLTVL.

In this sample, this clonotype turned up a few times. The CDR3 protein is CASSFPVGEQYF. The CDR3 region has the DNA TGTGCCAGCAGCTTTCCCGTGGGGGAGCAGTACTTC. The chain recombines TRBV5-6 with TRBJ2-7; unclear D gene. Trimming left V 2 bases short and J 7 bases short, with 10 bases between. Germline V gene data show CDR1 as SGHDT and CDR2 as YYEEEE. The CDR3 is 12 residues long.

The CDR3 here is CASSPTAGRNNSPLHF. The CDR3 DNA sequence: TGTGCCAGCAGTCCTACTGCGGGGCGGAATAATTCACCCCTCCACTTT. The chain recombines TRBV2 with TRBJ1-6, with D possibly being TRBD1 (5 bases). Trimming took 5 bases from V and 5 from J, leaving 16 bases between them. The germline V gene has CDR1 SNHLY and CDR2 FYNNEI. The CDR3 runs 16 residues.

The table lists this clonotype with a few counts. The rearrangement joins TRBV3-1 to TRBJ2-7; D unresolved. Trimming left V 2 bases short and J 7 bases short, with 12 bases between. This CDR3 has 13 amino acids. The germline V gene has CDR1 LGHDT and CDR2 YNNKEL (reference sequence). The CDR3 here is CASSQLGGGEQYF. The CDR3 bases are TGTGCCAGCAGCCAACTAGGCGGTGGTGAGCAGTACTTC.

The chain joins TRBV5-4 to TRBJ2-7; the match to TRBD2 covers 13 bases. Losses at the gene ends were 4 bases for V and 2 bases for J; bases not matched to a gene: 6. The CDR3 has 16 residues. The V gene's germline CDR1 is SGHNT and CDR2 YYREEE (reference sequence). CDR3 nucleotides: TGTGCCAGCAGCCCCGGGGGGACTAGCGGGACCTACGAGCAGTACTTC. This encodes CASSPGGTSGTYEQYF.

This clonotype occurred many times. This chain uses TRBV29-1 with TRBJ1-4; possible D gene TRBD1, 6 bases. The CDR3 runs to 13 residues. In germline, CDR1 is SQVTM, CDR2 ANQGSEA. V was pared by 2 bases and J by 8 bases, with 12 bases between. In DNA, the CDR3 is TGCAGCGTTGAATTGGGGGCTGTAGAAAAACTGTTTTTT. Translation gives CSVELGAVEKLFF.